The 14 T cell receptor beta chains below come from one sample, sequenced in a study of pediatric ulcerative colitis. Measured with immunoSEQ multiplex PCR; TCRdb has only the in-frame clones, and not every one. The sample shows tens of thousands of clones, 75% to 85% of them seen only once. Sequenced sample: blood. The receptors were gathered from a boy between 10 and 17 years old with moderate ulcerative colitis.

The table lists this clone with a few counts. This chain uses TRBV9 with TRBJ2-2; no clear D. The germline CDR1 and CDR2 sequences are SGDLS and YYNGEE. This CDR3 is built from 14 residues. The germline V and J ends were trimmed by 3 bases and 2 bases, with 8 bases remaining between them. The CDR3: CASSAGPNTGELFF. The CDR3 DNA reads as TGTGCCAGCAGCGCTGGACCAAACACCGGGGAGCTGTTTTTT.

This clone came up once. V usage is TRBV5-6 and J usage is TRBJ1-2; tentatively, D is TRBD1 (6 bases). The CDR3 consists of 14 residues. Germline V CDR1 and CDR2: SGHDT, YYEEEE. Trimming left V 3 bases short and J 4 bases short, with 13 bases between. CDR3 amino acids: CASSSNRVIYGYTF. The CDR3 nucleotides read TGTGCCAGCAGCTCGAACAGGGTTATCTATGGCTACACCTTC.

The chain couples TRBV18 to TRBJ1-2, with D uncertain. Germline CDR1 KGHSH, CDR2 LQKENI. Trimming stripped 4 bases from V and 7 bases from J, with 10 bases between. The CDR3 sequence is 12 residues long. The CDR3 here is CASSLQDPGYTF. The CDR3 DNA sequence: TGTGCCAGCTCACTTCAGGATCCTGGCTACACCTTC. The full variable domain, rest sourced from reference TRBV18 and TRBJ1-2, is NAGVMQNPRHLVRRRGQEARLRCSPMKGHSHVYWYRQLPEEGLKFMVYLQKENIIDESGMPKERFSAEFPKEGPSILRIQQVVRGDSAAYFCASSLQDPGYTFGSGTRLTVV.

CDR3 sequence (DNA): TGTGCCAGCAGCTTAGGAGACCAGTCTGGAAACACCATATATTTT. It specifies CASSLGDQSGNTIYF. The chain joins TRBV7-9 to TRBJ1-3; unclear D gene. V dropped 1 base and J dropped 1 base, with 8 bases sitting between them. CDR1 is SEHNR and CDR2 is FQNEAQ in the germline V gene (reference sequence). CDR3 length: 15 residues.

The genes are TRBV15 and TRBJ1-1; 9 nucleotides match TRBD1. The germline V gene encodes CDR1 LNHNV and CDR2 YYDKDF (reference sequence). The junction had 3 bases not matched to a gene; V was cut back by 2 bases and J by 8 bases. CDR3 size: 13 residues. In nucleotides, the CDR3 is TGTGCCACCAGCAGACTTGGGACAGGGGAAGCTTTCTTT. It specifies CATSRLGTGEAFF.

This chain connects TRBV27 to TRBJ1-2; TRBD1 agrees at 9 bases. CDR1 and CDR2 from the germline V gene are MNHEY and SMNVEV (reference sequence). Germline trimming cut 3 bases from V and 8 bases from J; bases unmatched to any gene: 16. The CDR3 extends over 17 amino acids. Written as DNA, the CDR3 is TGTGCCAGCAGTTTTTTCACAGGGGGCGCTTCCCGGGCCGGCTACACCTTC. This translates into CASSFFTGGASRAGYTF.

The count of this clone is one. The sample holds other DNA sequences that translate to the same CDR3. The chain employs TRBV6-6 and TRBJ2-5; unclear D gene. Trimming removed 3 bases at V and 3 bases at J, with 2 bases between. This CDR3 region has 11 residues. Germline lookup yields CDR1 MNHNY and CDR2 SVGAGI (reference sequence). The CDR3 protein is CASSYKETQYF. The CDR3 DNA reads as TGTGCCAGCAGTTATAAAGAGACCCAGTACTTC.

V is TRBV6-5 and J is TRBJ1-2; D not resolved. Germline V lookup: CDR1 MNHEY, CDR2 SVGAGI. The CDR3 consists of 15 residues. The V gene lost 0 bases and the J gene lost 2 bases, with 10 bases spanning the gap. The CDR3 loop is CASSYSPQTNYGYTF. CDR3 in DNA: TGTGCCAGCAGTTACTCTCCCCAAACGAACTATGGCTACACCTTC.

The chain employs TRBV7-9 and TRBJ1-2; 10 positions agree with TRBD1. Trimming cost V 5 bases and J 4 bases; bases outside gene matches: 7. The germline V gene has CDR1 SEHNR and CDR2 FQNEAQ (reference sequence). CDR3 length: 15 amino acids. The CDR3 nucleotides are TGTGCCAGCAGCCGAAATGGACAGGGGGTCTATGGCTACACCTTC. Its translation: CASSRNGQGVYGYTF.

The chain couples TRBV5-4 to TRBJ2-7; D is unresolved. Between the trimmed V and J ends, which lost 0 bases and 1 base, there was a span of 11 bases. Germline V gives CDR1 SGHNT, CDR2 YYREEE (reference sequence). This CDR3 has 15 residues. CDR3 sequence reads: CASSLASRDSYEQYF. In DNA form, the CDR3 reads TGTGCCAGCAGCTTGGCGTCTAGGGATTCCTACGAGCAGTACTTC.

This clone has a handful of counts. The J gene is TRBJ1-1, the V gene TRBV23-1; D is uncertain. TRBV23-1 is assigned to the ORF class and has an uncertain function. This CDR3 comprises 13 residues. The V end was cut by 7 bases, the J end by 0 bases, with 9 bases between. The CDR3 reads CASMGNLNTEAFF. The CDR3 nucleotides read TGCGCCAGCATGGGCAACTTGAACACTGAAGCTTTCTTT.

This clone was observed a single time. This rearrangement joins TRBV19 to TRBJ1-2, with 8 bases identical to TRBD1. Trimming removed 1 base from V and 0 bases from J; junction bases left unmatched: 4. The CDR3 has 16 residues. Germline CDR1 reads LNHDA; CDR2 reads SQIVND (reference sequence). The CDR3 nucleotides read TGTGCCAGTAGTATAGGGACAGGGCTTCCTAACTATGGCTACACCTTC. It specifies CASSIGTGLPNYGYTF.

DNA for the CDR3: TGTGCCAGCAGCCCGGAGACAGGGACCTATGTGGGAGCTTTCTTT. The encoded protein is CASSPETGTYVGAFF. The gene calls are TRBV4-2 and TRBJ1-1; 7 nucleotides match TRBD1. The germline V gene encodes CDR1 LGHNA and CDR2 YNFKEQ. This CDR3 is built from 15 residues. V trimming: 4 bases; J trimming: 10 bases; junction bases outside the gene matches: 15.

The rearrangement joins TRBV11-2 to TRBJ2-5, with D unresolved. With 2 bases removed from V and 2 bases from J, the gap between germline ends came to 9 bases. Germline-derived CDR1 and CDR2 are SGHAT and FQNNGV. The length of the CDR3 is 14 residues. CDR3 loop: CASSLSGFQETQYF. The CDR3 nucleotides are TGTGCCAGCAGCTTATCCGGATTTCAAGAGACCCAGTACTTC.